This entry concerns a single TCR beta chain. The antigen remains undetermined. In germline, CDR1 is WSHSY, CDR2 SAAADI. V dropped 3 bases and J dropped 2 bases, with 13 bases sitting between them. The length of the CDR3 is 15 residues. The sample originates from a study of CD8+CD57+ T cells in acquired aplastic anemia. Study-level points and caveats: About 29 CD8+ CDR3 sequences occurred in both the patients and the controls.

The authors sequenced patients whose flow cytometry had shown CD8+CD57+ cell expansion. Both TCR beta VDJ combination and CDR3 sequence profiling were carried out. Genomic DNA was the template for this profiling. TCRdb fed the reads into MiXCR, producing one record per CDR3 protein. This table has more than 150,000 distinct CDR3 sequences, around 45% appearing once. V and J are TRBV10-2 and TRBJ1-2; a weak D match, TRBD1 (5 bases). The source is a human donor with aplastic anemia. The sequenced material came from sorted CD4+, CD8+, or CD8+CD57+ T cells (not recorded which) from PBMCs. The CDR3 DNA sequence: TGCGCCAGCAGTGACTTCACAGGACAAAACTATGGCTACACCTTC. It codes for CASSDFTGQNYGYTF.